A selection of T cell receptor beta chains follows, all from one sample in a study of breast tumors, draining lymph nodes, adjacent tissues. TCRdb independently ran MiXCR on the multiplex PCR reads; one entry per CDR3 protein. The sample yields approximately 52,000 distinct CDR3 sequences, around 45% seen once. The sequenced material came from breast tumor tissue. These receptor sequences come from a female donor with breast cancer. Some clones in this sample may be carry-over from other donors' samples. The CDR3 runs from the conserved cysteine through the conserved F or W. D genes are given only for firm matches. Only some rows state a clone size, as once, few, many or a class for expanded clones.

clone_size,d_call,j_call,v_call,cdr3_aa,cdr3_nt
NA,NA,TRBJ2-3,TRBV7-3,CASSLTGTYTDTQCF,TGTGCCAGCAGCCTAACCGGGACCTACACAGATACGCAGTGTTTT
NA,TRBD1,TRBJ1-2,TRBV5-1,CASSSGQGVFYTF,TGCGCCAGCAGCTCAGGACAGGGAGTCTTCTACACCTTC
NA,NA,TRBJ1-1,TRBV19,CASSIDRRVREAFF,TGTGCCAGTAGTATAGATCGTAGGGTCCGTGAAGCTTTCTTT
NA,TRBD2,TRBJ2-2,TRBV12-5,CASGLALTSGRAGELFF,TGTGCTAGTGGTTTGGCTCTGACTAGCGGGAGGGCCGGGGAGCTGTTTTTT
few,NA,TRBJ1-2,TRBV10-3,CAISERAGANYGYTF,TGTGCCATCAGTGAGCGGGCAGGAGCGAACTATGGCTACACCTTC
many,NA,TRBJ1-1,TRBV24-1,CATSEIGANTEAFF,TGTGCCACCAGTGAGATCGGGGCTAACACTGAAGCTTTCTTT
many,TRBD1,TRBJ2-3,TRBV30,CACEGQGTQYF,TGTGCCTGTGAGGGACAGGGAACGCAGTATTTT
few,TRBD2,TRBJ2-4,TRBV6-2/TRBV6-3,CATSGRREGQFKNIQYF,TGTGCCACCTCGGGTCGGCGGGAGGGCCAATTCAAAAACATTCAGTACTTC
NA,NA,TRBJ2-1,TRBV7-6,CASSIYLCSAGLDNEQFF,NA
many,TRBD1,TRBJ2-3,TRBV6-1,CASRVGQGSDTQYF,TGTGCCAGCAGGGTTGGACAGGGTTCGGATACGCAGTATTTT
NA,TRBD1,TRBJ1-3,TRBV6-6,CASVQGRKNTIYF,TGTGCCAGCGTACAGGGGCGTAAAAACACCATATATTTT
many,NA,TRBJ2-2,TRBV20-1,CSASSVNGGTGELFF,TGCAGTGCCTCATCGGTAAATGGAGGCACCGGGGAGCTGTTTTTT
NA,NA,TRBJ1-5,TRBV24-1,CATRETNHQPQHF,TGTGCCACCAGAGAGACCAACCATCAGCCCCAGCATTTT
once,NA,TRBJ2-5,TRBV6-5,CASSARDGAETQYF,TGTGCCAGCAGTGCACGGGACGGAGCGGAGACCCAGTACTTC
many,TRBD2,TRBJ2-1,TRBV27,CASSPIGGRLAGGKEQFF,TGTGCCAGCAGCCCAATTGGGGGCAGACTAGCGGGAGGTAAAGAGCAGTTCTTC
medium-sized,NA,TRBJ2-2,TRBV4-2,CASSHQRVRGSTGELFF,TGTGCCAGCAGCCATCAGAGGGTACGAGGGTCTACCGGGGAGCTGTTTTTT
NA,TRBD2,TRBJ2-1,TRBV10-1,CASSEEAAGVYNEQFF,TGCGCCAGCAGTGAGGAGGCGGCGGGAGTCTACAATGAGCAGTTCTTC
many,TRBD2,TRBJ2-3,TRBV5-8,CASSLRVAGGTDTQYF,TGTGCCAGCAGCTTGAGGGTAGCGGGAGGCACAGATACGCAGTATTTT
NA,TRBD2,TRBJ2-3,TRBV20-1,CSALGLAGSCTDTQYF,TGCAGTGCCCTCGGGCTAGCGGGGTCGTGCACAGATACGCAGTATTTT
few,NA,TRBJ1-4,TRBV20-1,CSARGTATNEKLFF,TGCAGTGCTAGAGGGACAGCAACTAATGAAAAACTGTTTTTT
NA,NA,TRBJ2-3,TRBV9,CASSVDSGLTDTQYF,TGTGCCAGCAGCGTAGATAGCGGTTTAACAGATACGCAGTATTTT
many,NA,TRBJ2-3,TRBV10-3,CAISDRNTDTQYF,TGTGCCATCAGTGACAGGAACACAGATACGCAGTATTTT
many,NA,TRBJ2-1,TRBV19,CASSRDWTNNEQFF,TGTGCCAGTAGTAGGGACTGGACAAACAATGAGCAGTTCTTC
NA,NA,TRBJ1-5,TRBV20-1,CSARDGASGPYEHF,TGCAGTGCTAGAGATGGGGCTAGCGGGCCCTACGAGCATTTT
NA,TRBD2,TRBJ2-5,TRBV5-8,CASRPSGRARETQYF,TGTGCCAGCAGACCTAGCGGGAGGGCCCGAGAGACCCAGTACTTC
NA,TRBD2,TRBJ2-3,TRBV11-2,CASSQGGSGRAPDTQYF,TGTGCCAGCAGCCAGGGGGGGAGCGGGAGGGCCCCAGATACGCAGTATTTT
NA,NA,TRBJ2-5,TRBV6-2/TRBV6-3,CASSYNYAGETQYF,TGTGCCAGCAGTTATAACTACGCTGGCGAGACCCAGTACTTC
NA,TRBD1,TRBJ2-1,TRBV28,CASSFMGWRGQGLSSYNEQFF,TGTGCCAGCAGTTTTATGGGGTGGAGGGGACAGGGTCTTTCGTCCTACAATGAGCAGTTCTTC
many,NA,TRBJ2-2,TRBV10-3,CAIRGADTGELFF,TGTGCCATCAGGGGTGCGGACACCGGGGAGCTGTTTTTT
NA,TRBD1,TRBJ2-7,TRBV5-1,CASSYIAGTGVEQYF,TGCGCCAGCAGCTATATAGCCGGGACAGGGGTTGAGCAGTACTTC
NA,TRBD2,TRBJ2-1,TRBV7-3,CASSRPLAGGDEQFF,TGTGCCAGCAGCCGCCCACTAGCGGGAGGGGATGAGCAGTTCTTC
NA,TRBD1,TRBJ2-7,TRBV11-2,CASSSTGTGFGEQYF,TGTGCCAGCAGCTCGACCGGGACAGGGTTCGGGGAGCAGTACTTC
many,NA,TRBJ2-4,TRBV19,CASSINPEAKNIQYF,TGTGCCAGTAGTATAAACCCCGAGGCCAAAAACATTCAGTACTTC
NA,NA,TRBJ1-6,TRBV29-1,CSGSFFYIRSARDSDWGNSPLHF,TGCAGTGGGTCCTTCTTCTACATCCGCAGTGCTAGAGATAGTGACTGGGGTAATTCACCCCTCCACTTT
many,NA,TRBJ2-5,TRBV20-1,CSATPDLQTQYF,TGCAGTGCTACCCCCGACCTCCAGACCCAGTACTTC
NA,TRBD1,TRBJ2-2,TRBV12-3/TRBV12-4,CASSYRGSSTGELFF,TGTGCCAGCAGTTACAGGGGCTCTAGCACCGGGGAGCTGTTTTTT
NA,NA,TRBJ1-2,TRBV4-2,CASSQVAIERSNTF,TGTGCCAGCAGCCAAGTGGCCATCGAGCGGTCGAACACCTTC
NA,NA,TRBJ1-5,TRBV5-1,CVSSPDSYSNQPQHF,TGCGTCAGCAGCCCGGACAGTTATAGCAATCAGCCCCAGCATTTT
many,NA,TRBJ2-3,TRBV5-8,CASSFRDTDTQYF,TGTGCCAGCAGCTTTAGGGACACAGATACGCAGTATTTT
once,NA,TRBJ1-1,TRBV10-3,CAISELAANEQFFGPGRNTEAFF,NA
many,NA,TRBJ2-2,TRBV4-3,CASSQVAGAGPNTGELFF,TGCGCCAGCAGCCAAGTTGCAGGAGCAGGACCGAACACCGGGGAGCTGTTTTTT
NA,NA,TRBJ2-1,TRBV5-1,CASPSWGGGYNEQFF,TGCGCCAGCCCCTCGTGGGGAGGGGGGTACAATGAGCAGTTCTTC
many,TRBD1,TRBJ2-7,TRBV27,CASEPFGTAYEQYF,TGTGCCAGCGAACCTTTCGGGACAGCCTACGAGCAGTACTTC
many,TRBD1,TRBJ2-7,TRBV14,CASSQRTGIYEQYF,TGTGCCAGCAGCCAACGGACAGGTATCTACGAGCAGTACTTC
NA,TRBD1,TRBJ2-7,TRBV2,CASSPSLGQGTYEQYF,TGTGCCAGCAGCCCATCCCTGGGACAGGGGACCTACGAGCAGTACTTC
NA,NA,TRBJ1-2,TRBV20-1,CSAREAGLSYGYTF,TGCAGTGCTAGAGAAGCAGGGCTGAGCTATGGCTACACCTTC
NA,TRBD1,TRBJ2-3,TRBV13,CASSMGQGASTDTQYF,TGTGCCAGCAGCATGGGACAGGGGGCTAGCACAGATACGCAGTATTTT
many,TRBD2,TRBJ2-1,TRBV7-8,CASSLERGGSTYNEQFF,TGTGCCAGCAGCTTGGAGAGGGGAGGGTCAACCTACAATGAGCAGTTCTTC
NA,TRBD2,TRBJ2-1,TRBV29-1,CGVEGSGRRSSYNEQFF,TGCGGCGTTGAGGGTAGCGGGAGGAGGAGCTCCTACAATGAGCAGTTCTTC
few,TRBD2,TRBJ2-1,TRBV9,CASSGGTSGQGNEQFF,TGTGCCAGCAGCGGTGGGACTAGCGGGCAAGGGAATGAGCAGTTCTTC
many,NA,TRBJ1-3,TRBV11-3,CASSPGMDSGNTIYF,TGTGCCAGCAGCCCGGGAATGGACTCTGGAAACACCATATATTTT
once,NA,TRBJ1-5,TRBV10-2,CASSEAPGNSNQPQHF,TGCGCCAGCAGTGAGGCCCCAGGGAATAGCAATCAGCCCCAGCATTTT
many,NA,TRBJ2-7,TRBV4-2,CASSQVYGDYEQYF,TGTGCCAGCAGCCAAGTTTATGGAGACTACGAGCAGTACTTC
few,TRBD1,TRBJ1-1,TRBV5-1,CASSLEGQYTEAFF,TGCGCCAGCAGCTTGGAGGGACAGTACACTGAAGCTTTCTTT
NA,TRBD2,TRBJ2-3,TRBV7-9,CASSPLLAGGTQYF,TGTGCCAGCAGCCCACTACTAGCGGGCGGTACGCAGTATTTT
NA,TRBD1,TRBJ1-2,TRBV10-3,CAISDATGGAGYTF,TGTGCCATCAGTGATGCGACAGGGGGCGCAGGCTACACCTTC